This T cell receptor (beta chain) emerged from a study of T cells expressing NK-cell markers. Overall study: Source material for TCR beta repertoires consisted of sorted CD3+CD56+NKG2C+, CD3+CD56+NKG2C- and CD3+CD56-NKG2C+ T cells.

About this clonotype itself: Its antigen is still unknown.

Study-level findings and limits: Unclear, still, was the HCMV specificity of the expanded NKG2C+ T cell clones. Six donors carried dominant NKG2C+ clonotypes that made up roughly 1.0-7.0% of their CD8+ T cells.

UMIs were included in TCR beta cDNA generated by 5'RACE template switching. TCRdb re-analyzed the 5' RACE reads; it lists each CDR3 protein once, without DNA. The listing contains about 440,000 distinct CDR3 sequences. The CDR3 runs to 14 residues. J is TRBJ1-3 and V is TRBV12-3 or TRBV12-4; no DNA is available, so the TRBD1 call from TCRdb remains unchecked. The TCR sequence derives from a woman between 18 and 69 years old in good health. The sample comprised blood T cells: a sorted CD56 or NKG2C T cell subset, CD4+ or CD8+ T cells, or bulk PBMC T cells (not recorded which). CDR3 sequence reads: CASRWGQPGNTIYF.